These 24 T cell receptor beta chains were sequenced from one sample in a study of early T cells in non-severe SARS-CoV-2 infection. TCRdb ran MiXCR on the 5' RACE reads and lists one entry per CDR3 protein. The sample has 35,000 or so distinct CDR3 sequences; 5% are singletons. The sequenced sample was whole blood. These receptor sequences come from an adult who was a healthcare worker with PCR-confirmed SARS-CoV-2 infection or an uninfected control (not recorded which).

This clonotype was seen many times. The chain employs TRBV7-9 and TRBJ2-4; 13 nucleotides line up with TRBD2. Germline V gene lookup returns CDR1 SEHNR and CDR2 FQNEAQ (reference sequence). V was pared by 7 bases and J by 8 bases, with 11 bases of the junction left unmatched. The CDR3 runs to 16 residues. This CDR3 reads CASNQLAGGPTDIQYF. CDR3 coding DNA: TGTGCCAGCAACCAACTAGCGGGGGGGCCTACGGACATTCAGTACTTC.

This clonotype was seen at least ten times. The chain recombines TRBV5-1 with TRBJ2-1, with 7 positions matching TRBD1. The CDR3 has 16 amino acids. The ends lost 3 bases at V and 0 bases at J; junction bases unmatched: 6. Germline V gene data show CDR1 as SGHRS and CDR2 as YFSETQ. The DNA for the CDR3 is TGCGCCAGCAGCTCCCTAGGGGGCCGCTCCTACAATGAGCAGTTCTTC. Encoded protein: CASSSLGGRSYNEQFF.

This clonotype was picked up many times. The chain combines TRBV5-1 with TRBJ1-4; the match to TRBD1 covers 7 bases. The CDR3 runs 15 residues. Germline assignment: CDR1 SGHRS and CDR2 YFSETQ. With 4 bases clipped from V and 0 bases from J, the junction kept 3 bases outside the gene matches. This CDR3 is CASSRDRSTNEKLFF. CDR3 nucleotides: TGCGCCAGCAGCCGGGACAGATCAACTAATGAAAAACTGTTTTTT.

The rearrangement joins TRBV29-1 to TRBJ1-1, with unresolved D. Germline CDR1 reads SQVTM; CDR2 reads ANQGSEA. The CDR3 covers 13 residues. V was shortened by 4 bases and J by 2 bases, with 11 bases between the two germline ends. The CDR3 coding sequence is TGCAGCGTTGGCACGGTCCTCAACACTGAAGCTTTCTTT. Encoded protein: CSVGTVLNTEAFF.

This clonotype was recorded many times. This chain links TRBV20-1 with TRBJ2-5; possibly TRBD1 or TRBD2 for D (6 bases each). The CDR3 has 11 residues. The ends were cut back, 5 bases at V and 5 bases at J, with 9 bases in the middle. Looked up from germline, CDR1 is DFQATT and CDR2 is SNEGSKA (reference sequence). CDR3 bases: TGCAGTGCTCAAGGGGGGGAGACCCAGTACTTC. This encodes CSAQGGETQYF.

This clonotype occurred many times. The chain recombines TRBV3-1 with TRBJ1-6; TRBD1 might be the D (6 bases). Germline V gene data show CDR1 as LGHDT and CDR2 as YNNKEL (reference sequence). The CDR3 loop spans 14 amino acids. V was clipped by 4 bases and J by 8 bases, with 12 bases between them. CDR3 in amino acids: CASSRDNAYSPLHF. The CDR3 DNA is TGTGCCAGCAGCCGGGACAACGCATATTCACCCCTCCACTTT.

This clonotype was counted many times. Written as DNA, the CDR3 is TGTGCCAGCAACTTGGCAGGGGGGAAGAAACTGTTTTTT. Residues: CASNLAGGKKLFF. The gene calls are TRBV2 and TRBJ1-4; TRBD1 aligns across 7 bases. J was trimmed by 11 bases and V by 7 bases; bases with no gene match: 10. The CDR3 totals 13 residues. Germline CDR1 and CDR2: SNHLY and FYNNEI.

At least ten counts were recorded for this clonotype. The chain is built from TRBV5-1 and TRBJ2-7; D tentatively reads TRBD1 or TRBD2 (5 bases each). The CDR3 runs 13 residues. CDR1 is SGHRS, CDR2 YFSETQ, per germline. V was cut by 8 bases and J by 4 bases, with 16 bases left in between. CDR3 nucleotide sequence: TGCGCCAGTCCGCCGGGACGGCAATACGAGCAGTACTTC. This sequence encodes CASPPGRQYEQYF.

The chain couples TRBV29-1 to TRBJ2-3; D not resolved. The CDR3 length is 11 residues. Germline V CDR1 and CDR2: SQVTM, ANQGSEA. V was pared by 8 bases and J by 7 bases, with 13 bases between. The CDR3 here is CSFSDLNTQYF. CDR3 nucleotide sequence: TGCAGCTTCTCGGACCTAAATACGCAGTATTTT.

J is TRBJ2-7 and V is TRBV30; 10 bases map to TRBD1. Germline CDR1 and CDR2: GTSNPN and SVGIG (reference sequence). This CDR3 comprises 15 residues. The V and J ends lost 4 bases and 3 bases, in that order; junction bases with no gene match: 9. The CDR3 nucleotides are TGTGCCTGGACCGACCCCGGGACAGGGGTCTACGAGCAGTACTTC. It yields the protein CAWTDPGTGVYEQYF.

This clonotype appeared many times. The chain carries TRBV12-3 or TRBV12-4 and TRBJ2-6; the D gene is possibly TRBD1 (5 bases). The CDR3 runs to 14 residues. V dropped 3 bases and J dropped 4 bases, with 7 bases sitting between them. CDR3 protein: CASSLGPGANVLTF. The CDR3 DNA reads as TGTGCCAGCAGTTTGGGGCCCGGGGCCAACGTCCTGACTTTC.

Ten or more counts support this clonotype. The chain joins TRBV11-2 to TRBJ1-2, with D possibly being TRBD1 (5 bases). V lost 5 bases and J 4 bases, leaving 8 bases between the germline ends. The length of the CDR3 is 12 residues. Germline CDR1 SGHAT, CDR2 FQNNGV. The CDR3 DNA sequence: TGTGCCAGCAGCGACACAGGCTATGGCTACACCTTC. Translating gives CASSDTGYGYTF.

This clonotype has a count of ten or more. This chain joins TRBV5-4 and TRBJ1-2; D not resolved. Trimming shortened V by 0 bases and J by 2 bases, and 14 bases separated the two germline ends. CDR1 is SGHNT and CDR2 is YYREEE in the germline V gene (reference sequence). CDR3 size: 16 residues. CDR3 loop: CASSLGLRQTNYGYTF. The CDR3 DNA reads TGTGCCAGCAGCTTGGGGTTACGGCAGACAAACTATGGCTACACCTTC.

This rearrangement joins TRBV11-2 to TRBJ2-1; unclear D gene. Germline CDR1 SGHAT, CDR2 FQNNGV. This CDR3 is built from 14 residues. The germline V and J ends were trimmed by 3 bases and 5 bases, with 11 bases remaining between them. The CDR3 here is CASSLGPENNEQFF. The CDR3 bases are TGTGCCAGCAGCTTGGGCCCAGAAAACAATGAGCAGTTCTTC.

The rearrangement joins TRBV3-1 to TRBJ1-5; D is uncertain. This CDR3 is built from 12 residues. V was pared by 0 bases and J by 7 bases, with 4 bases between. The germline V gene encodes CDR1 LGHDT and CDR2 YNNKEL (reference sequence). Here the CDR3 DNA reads TGTGCCAGCAGCCAAGACAGCCAGCCCCAGCATTTT. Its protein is CASSQDSQPQHF.

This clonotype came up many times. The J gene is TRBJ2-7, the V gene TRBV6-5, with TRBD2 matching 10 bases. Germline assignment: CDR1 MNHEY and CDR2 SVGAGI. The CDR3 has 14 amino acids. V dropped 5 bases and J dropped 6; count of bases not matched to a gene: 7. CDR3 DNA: TGTGCCAGCAGTATAGCGGGGGGCGGGATCGAGCAGTACTTC. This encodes CASSIAGGGIEQYF.

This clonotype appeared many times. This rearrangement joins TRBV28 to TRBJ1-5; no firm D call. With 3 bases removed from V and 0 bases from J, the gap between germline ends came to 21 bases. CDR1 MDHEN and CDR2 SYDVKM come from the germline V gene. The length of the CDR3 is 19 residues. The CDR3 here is CASSFPIRMVGISNQPQHF. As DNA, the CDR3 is TGTGCCAGCAGTTTCCCCATCCGGATGGTCGGGATTAGCAATCAGCCCCAGCATTTT.

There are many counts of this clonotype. The chain's CDR3 is CASSLQGRRSPLHF. DNA of the CDR3: TGTGCCAGCAGTTTACAGGGACGCCGCTCACCCCTCCACTTT. The chain links TRBV12-3 or TRBV12-4 to TRBJ1-6; tentatively, D is TRBD1 (5 bases). Trimming stripped 2 bases from V and 10 bases from J, with 12 bases between. The CDR3 is 14 amino acids.

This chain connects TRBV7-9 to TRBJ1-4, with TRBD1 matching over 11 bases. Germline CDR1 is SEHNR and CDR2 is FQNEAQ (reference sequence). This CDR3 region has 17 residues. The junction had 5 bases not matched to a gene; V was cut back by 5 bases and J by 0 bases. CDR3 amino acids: CASSGQGAMATNEKLFF. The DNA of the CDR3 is TGTGCCAGCAGCGGACAGGGGGCGATGGCAACTAATGAAAAACTGTTTTTT.

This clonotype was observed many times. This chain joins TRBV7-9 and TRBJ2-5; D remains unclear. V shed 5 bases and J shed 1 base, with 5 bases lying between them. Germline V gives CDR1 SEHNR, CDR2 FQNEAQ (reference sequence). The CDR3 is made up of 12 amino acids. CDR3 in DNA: TGTGCCAGCAGCCGGACCCAAGAGACCCAGTACTTC. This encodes CASSRTQETQYF.

This CDR3 is CASSPHTSGGVSEQFF. The CDR3 DNA is TGTGCCAGCAGCCCCCACACTAGCGGGGGGGTCTCTGAGCAGTTCTTC. The V gene is TRBV5-4, the J gene TRBJ2-1; 13 bases are a match to TRBD2. This CDR3 has 16 amino acids. Trimming at V came to 4 bases and at J to 9 bases, leaving 10 bases not matched to a gene. Germline CDR1 reads SGHNT; CDR2 reads YYREEE (reference sequence).

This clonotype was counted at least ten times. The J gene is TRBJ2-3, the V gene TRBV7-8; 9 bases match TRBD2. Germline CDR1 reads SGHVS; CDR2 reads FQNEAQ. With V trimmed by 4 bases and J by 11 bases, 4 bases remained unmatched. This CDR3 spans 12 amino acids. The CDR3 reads CASSSTAGGQYF. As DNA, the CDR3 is TGTGCCAGCAGCTCAACAGCGGGGGGGCAGTATTTT. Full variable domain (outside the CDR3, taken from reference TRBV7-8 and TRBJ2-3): GAGVSQSPRYKVAKRGQDVALRCDPISGHVSLFWYQQALGQGPEFLTYFQNEAQLDKSGLPSDRFFAERPEGSVSTLKIQRTQQEDSAVYLCASSSTAGGQYFGPGTRLTVL.

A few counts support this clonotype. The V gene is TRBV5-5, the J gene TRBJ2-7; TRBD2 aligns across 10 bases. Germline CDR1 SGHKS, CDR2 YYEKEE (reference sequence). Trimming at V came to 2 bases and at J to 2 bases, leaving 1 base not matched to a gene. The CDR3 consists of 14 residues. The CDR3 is CASSFLAGAYEQYF. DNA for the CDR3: TGTGCCAGCAGCTTCCTAGCGGGGGCCTACGAGCAGTACTTC.

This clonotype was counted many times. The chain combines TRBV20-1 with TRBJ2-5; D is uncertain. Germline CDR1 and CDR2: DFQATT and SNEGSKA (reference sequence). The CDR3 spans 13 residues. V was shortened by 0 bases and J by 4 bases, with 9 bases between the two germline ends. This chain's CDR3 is CSARDRRRETQYF. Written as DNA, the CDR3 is TGCAGTGCTAGAGATCGCAGAAGAGAGACCCAGTACTTC.